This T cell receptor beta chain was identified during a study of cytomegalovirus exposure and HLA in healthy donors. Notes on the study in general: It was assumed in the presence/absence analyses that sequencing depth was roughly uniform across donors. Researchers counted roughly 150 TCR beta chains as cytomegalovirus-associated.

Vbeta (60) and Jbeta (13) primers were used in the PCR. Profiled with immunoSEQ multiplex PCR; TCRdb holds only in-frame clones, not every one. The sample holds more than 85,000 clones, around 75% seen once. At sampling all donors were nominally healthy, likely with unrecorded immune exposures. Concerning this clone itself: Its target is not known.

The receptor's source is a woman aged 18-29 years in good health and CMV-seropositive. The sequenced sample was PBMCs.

CDR3 sequence reads: CASSIALAIISPYEQYF. The CDR3 DNA reads as TGTGCCAGTAGTATAGCCCTAGCCATCATCTCACCCTACGAGCAGTACTTC. V and J are TRBV19 and TRBJ2-7; perhaps TRBD2 as D (5 bases). V dropped 1 base and J dropped 2 bases, with 18 bases sitting between them. CDR3 length: 17 amino acids. CDR1 and CDR2 (germline): LNHDA, SQIVND (reference sequence). Complete variable domain (other parts from reference TRBV19 and TRBJ2-7): DGGITQSPKYLFRKEGQNVTLSCEQNLNHDAMYWYRQDPGQGLRLIYYSQIVNDFQKGDIAEGYSVSREKKESFPLTVTSAQKNPTAFYLCASSIALAIISPYEQYFGPGTRLTVT.